The entry that follows covers one TCR beta chain sequence. Its specificity is not known. The CDR3 totals 16 residues. From germline, CDR1 is SQVTM and CDR2 ANQGSEA. V was pared by 4 bases and J by 0 bases, with 9 bases of the junction left unmatched. The intended depth for sequencing was 1 in 200,000 to 1 in 1 million T cells. Produced via immunoSEQ multiplex PCR; TCRdb's table is partial and in-frame only. The sample includes around 140,000 clones, around 76% of them seen just once. This entry comes from a study of cytotoxic CD8 clonotypes in ibrutinib-treated CLL. Findings and limits, study-wide: Treatment left the uncommon public clonotypes either contracted or stable in frequency. Against age-matched healthy donors, baseline clonality ran higher and tracked circulating CD8+ T-cell counts.

The TCR sequence derives from a human donor with chronic lymphocytic leukemia. The sample consisted of PBMCs, taken after 24 months of ibrutinib treatment. The V call is TRBV29-1, the J call TRBJ2-1, with TRBD2 matching 7 bases. CDR3 amino acids: CSVGRLAAYSYNEQFF. The CDR3 DNA is TGCAGCGTTGGGAGGCTAGCGGCCTACTCCTACAATGAGCAGTTCTTC.